Each of the 9 T cell receptor beta chains below was sequenced from the same sample in a study of shared clonotypes between healthy human individuals. Here immunoSEQ multiplex PCR was the method, and the copy in TCRdb shows in-frame clones only, minus some. The sample records 2 million or so clones, roughly 95% being singletons. The sequenced sample was naive CD4+ T cells sorted from blood. Noted subset: CD45RA+ positively selected. All receptors derive from a man between 18 and 29 years old in good health.

About this clone: An end of the junction does not agree with germline; a read error may underlie this. The V gene is TRBV28, the J gene TRBJ1-5; D is possibly TRBD1 (5 bases). This CDR3 is built from 14 residues. Per germline, CDR1 MDHEN and CDR2 SYDVKM. The CDR3 DNA reads as TGTGCCAGCAGTTCCAGGGATAGCGATCAGCCCCAGCATTTT. Residues: CASSSRDSDQPQHF. The variable domain in full, completed from reference TRBV28 and TRBJ1-5, reads DVKVTQSSRYLVKRTGEKVFLECVQDMDHENMFWYRQDPGLGLRLIYFSYDVKMKEKGDIPEGYSVSREKKERFSLILESASTNQTSMYLCASSSRDSDQPQHFGDGTRLSIL.

CDR3 in amino acids: CAISTGDRNQPQHF. Written as DNA, the CDR3 is TGTGCCATCAGTACAGGGGATAGGAATCAGCCCCAGCATTTT. V usage is TRBV10-3 and J usage is TRBJ1-5; 7 bases agree with TRBD1. Losses at the gene ends were 5 bases for V and 4 bases for J; bases not matched to a gene: 5. Germline V gives CDR1 ENHRY, CDR2 SYGVKD. The CDR3 has 14 amino acids.

The rearrangement joins TRBV30 to TRBJ1-1, with D unclear. V dropped 2 bases and J dropped 5 bases, with 9 bases sitting between them. The CDR3 runs 12 residues. From germline, CDR1 is GTSNPN and CDR2 SVGIG (reference sequence). CDR3 coding DNA: TGTGCCTGGAGTACCGAAGGGACTGAAGCTTTCTTT. It specifies CAWSTEGTEAFF.

This clone was observed a single time. This chain uses TRBV7-2 with TRBJ2-3; 13 bases agree with TRBD2. Germline CDR1 is SGHTA and CDR2 is FQGNSA. The V gene end was trimmed by 6 bases and the J gene end by 1 base; junction bases not matched to a gene: 10. CDR3 length: 18 residues. The DNA for the CDR3 is TGTGCCAGCAGGGGGGGGACTAGCGGGACCCTACGCACAGATACGCAGTATTTT. Translating it yields CASRGGTSGTLRTDTQYF.

This chain links TRBV19 with TRBJ2-7; D perhaps matches TRBD1 (5 bases). The germline V gene has CDR1 LNHDA and CDR2 SQIVND (reference sequence). V lost 5 bases and J lost 0, with 14 bases in between. The CDR3 length is 15 residues. The CDR3 DNA is TGTGCCAGTAGTGGGGCGGCAGGGCGCTCCTACGAGCAGTACTTC. As protein: CASSGAAGRSYEQYF.

The CDR3 DNA is TGTGCCAGCAGCTCGCTTGGGTCCCGCTCTGGAAACACCATATATTTT. Protein: CASSSLGSRSGNTIYF. This chain connects TRBV7-2 to TRBJ1-3, with D unresolved. Germline V gives CDR1 SGHTA, CDR2 FQGNSA. The CDR3 is 16 residues long. The V end was cut by 4 bases, the J end by 0 bases, with 13 bases between.

The J gene is TRBJ2-5, the V gene TRBV7-8; a possible D gene is TRBD2 (7 bases). V gave up 1 base and J gave up 4 bases, with 19 bases separating them. The CDR3 is 17 amino acids. Per germline, CDR1 SGHVS and CDR2 FQNEAQ. The CDR3: CASSLESLYREGETQYF. The CDR3, as DNA: TGTGCCAGCAGCTTAGAAAGTCTCTACAGGGAGGGAGAGACCCAGTACTTC.

J is TRBJ2-1 and V is TRBV2, with unresolved D. Germline CDR1 reads SNHLY; CDR2 reads FYNNEI. Deletions cut 1 base from V and 2 bases from J, with 12 bases between. The CDR3 spans 16 residues. CDR3 protein: CASSEVVKGTYNEQFF. For the CDR3, the DNA is TGTGCCAGCAGTGAAGTGGTAAAGGGAACCTACAATGAGCAGTTCTTC.

The chain combines TRBV4-1 with TRBJ2-5; 10 bases are shared with TRBD1. Unmatched junction bases numbered 11, after V lost 2 bases and J lost 5 bases. The CDR3 loop spans 17 amino acids. CDR1 and CDR2 from the germline V gene are MGHRA and YSYEKL. Here the CDR3 DNA reads TGCGCCAGCAGCCAAACTCCCCGGACAGGGGGTTGGGAGACCCAGTACTTC. Protein sequence: CASSQTPRTGGWETQYF.